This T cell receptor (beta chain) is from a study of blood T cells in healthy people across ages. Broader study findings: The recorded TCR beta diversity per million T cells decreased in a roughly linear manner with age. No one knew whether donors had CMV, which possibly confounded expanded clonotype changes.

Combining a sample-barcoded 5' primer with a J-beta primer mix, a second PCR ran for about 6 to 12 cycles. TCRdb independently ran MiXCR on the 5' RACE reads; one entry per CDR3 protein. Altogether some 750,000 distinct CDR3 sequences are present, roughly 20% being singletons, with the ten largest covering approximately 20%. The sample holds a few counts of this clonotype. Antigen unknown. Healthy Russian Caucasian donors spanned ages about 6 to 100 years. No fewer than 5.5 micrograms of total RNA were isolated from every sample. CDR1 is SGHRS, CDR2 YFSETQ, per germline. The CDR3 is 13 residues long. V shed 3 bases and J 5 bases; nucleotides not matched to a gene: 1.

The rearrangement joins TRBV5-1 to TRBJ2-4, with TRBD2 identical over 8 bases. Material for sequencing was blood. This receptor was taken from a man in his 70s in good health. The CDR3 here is CASSSGRENIQYF. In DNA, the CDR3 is TGCGCCAGCAGCTCCGGGAGGGAAAACATTCAGTACTTC. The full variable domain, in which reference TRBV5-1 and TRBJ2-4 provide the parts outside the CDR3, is KAGVTQTPRYLIKTRGQQVTLSCSPISGHRSVSWYQQTPGQGLQFLFEYFSETQRNKGNFPGRFSGRQFSNSRSEMNVSTLELGDSALYLCASSSGRENIQYFGAGTRLSVL.